The entry below gives a single T cell receptor (beta chain) sequence along with its context. Its antigen is still unknown. Individuals having autoimmune disease history or systemic immunosuppression were not enrolled. The data were produced by immunoSEQ multiplex PCR, yet TCRdb's version contains in-frame clones alone and is incomplete. The table lists about 42,000 clones, about 86% of them singletons, with over 10% in the top ten. The data originate from a study of OX40 agonist ivuxolimab in advanced cancers. Study as a whole: Ivuxolimab, which is an agonistic anti-OX40 (CD134) antibody, was administered to the patients. Participants, about 83% male, averaged roughly 60 years of age, ranging from roughly 20 to 85.

Findings and caveats of the study: At 0.1 to 3.0 mg/kg, clonal expansion of CD4+ and CD8+ blood T cells had occurred by week 6.

The starting material was CD4+ or CD8+ T cells sorted from blood, obtained in a trial of the OX40 agonist ivuxolimab. This clonotype originated in an adult with an advanced solid tumor such as melanoma, head and neck, liver or kidney cancer.

The CDR3 reads CASSLSGPATYEQYF. CDR3 bases: TGTGCCAGCAGCTTAAGCGGGCCCGCCACCTACGAGCAGTACTTC. V gene TRBV7-9 combines with J gene TRBJ2-7, with a tentative D call TRBD2 (6 bases). The germline V gene has CDR1 SEHNR and CDR2 FQNEAQ (reference sequence). Trimming pared 2 bases from V and 2 bases from J, leaving 13 bases between. This CDR3 has 15 amino acids.